The 21 T cell receptor beta chains below were found in one sample sequenced in a study of T cell responses to AZD1222 COVID-19 vaccine. Assay: immunoSEQ multiplex PCR; the TCRdb copy retains only in-frame clones and omits some. The table has 160,000 or so clones, roughly 90% seen once. Source: peripheral blood, taken 28 days after the second AZD1222 dose. These receptor sequences come from an adult who received the AZD1222 COVID-19 vaccine.

CDR3 residues: CASSLGANYEQYF. The CDR3 DNA sequence: TGTGCCAGCAGCTTAGGGGCTAACTACGAGCAGTACTTC. The chain is built from TRBV7-8 and TRBJ2-7; D is ambiguous. V was pared by 1 base and J by 3 bases, with 7 bases between. The germline V gene has CDR1 SGHVS and CDR2 FQNEAQ. The CDR3 spans 13 residues.

This chain uses TRBV7-9 with TRBJ1-1; 8 bases fit TRBD1. CDR3 length: 14 amino acids. V dropped 2 bases and J dropped 5; count of bases not matched to a gene: 4. Looked up from germline, CDR1 is SEHNR and CDR2 is FQNEAQ (reference sequence). The CDR3 loop reads CASSLQGASTEAFF. The CDR3 DNA reads as TGTGCCAGCAGCTTACAGGGGGCGAGTACTGAAGCTTTCTTT.

The rearrangement links TRBV5-1 to TRBJ1-3; D uncertain. Per germline, CDR1 SGHRS and CDR2 YFSETQ. V was shortened by 1 base and J by 0 bases, with 11 bases between the two germline ends. The CDR3 runs 16 residues. Here the CDR3 DNA reads TGCGCCAGCAGCTTGTCGGCCACGATCTCTGGAAACACCATATATTTT. It codes for CASSLSATISGNTIYF.

This clone appeared a single time. The chain recombines TRBV30 with TRBJ1-1; D remains ambiguous. The germline V gene has CDR1 GTSNPN and CDR2 SVGIG (reference sequence). The CDR3 spans 11 residues. The germline V and J ends were trimmed by 3 bases and 6 bases, with 8 bases remaining between them. CDR3 amino acids: CAWSLMAEAFF. For the CDR3, the DNA is TGTGCCTGGAGCCTCATGGCTGAAGCTTTCTTT.

The chain couples TRBV19 to TRBJ1-3; 7 bases line up with TRBD1. V was pared by 5 bases and J by 2 bases, with 3 bases of the junction left unmatched. The CDR3 runs 14 residues. Germline V gene sequence: CDR1 LNHDA, CDR2 SQIVND (reference sequence). Here the CDR3 DNA reads TGTGCCAGTAGTGGGGACAGCGCTGGAAACACCATATATTTT. As protein: CASSGDSAGNTIYF.

The rearrangement links TRBV10-3 to TRBJ1-3; 8 nucleotides align to TRBD1. Trimming cost V 7 bases and J 4 bases; bases outside gene matches: 6. The CDR3 spans 14 residues. CDR1 is ENHRY, CDR2 SYGVKD, per germline. This CDR3 reads CAITPGQGGNTIYF. DNA of the CDR3: TGTGCCATCACCCCCGGACAGGGCGGAAACACCATATATTTT.

The chain combines TRBV20-1 with TRBJ1-1, with D perhaps matching TRBD1 (5 bases). In germline, CDR1 is DFQATT, CDR2 SNEGSKA (reference sequence). The CDR3 sequence is 16 residues long. V lost 4 bases, J lost 0 bases, and 18 bases lay in between. In nucleotides, the CDR3 is TGCAGTGCTAATGAGCAGGGTAGGTTCATGAACACTGAAGCTTTCTTT. Its protein is CSANEQGRFMNTEAFF.

The chain carries TRBV6-6 and TRBJ2-1; D not certain. Germline V CDR1 and CDR2: MNHNY, SVGAGI (reference sequence). Trimming took off 2 bases at V and 7 bases at J, with 0 bases between the two ends. This CDR3 spans 10 amino acids. CDR3 residues: CASSYNEQFF. For the CDR3, the DNA is TGTGCCAGCAGTTACAATGAGCAGTTCTTC.

V and J are TRBV10-3 and TRBJ1-6; D is ambiguous. Between the trimmed V and J ends, which lost 2 bases and 0 bases, there was a span of 14 bases. Germline assignment: CDR1 ENHRY and CDR2 SYGVKD. The CDR3 is made up of 18 amino acids. CDR3 sequence: CAISEDLQLSSYNSPLHF. The DNA for the CDR3 is TGTGCCATCAGTGAGGACCTCCAACTTAGCTCCTATAATTCACCCCTCCACTTT.

This chain joins TRBV6-6 and TRBJ1-6; unclear D gene. The germline V gene encodes CDR1 MNHNY and CDR2 SVGAGI (reference sequence). V was trimmed by 2 bases and J by 6 bases, leaving 14 bases between them. The CDR3 totals 16 residues. CDR3: CASSYGKVSGNSPLHF. In nucleotides, the CDR3 is TGTGCCAGCAGTTACGGGAAAGTATCCGGTAATTCACCCCTCCACTTT.

The DNA for the CDR3 is TGTGCCAGCAGTTTATATGGGGGGGCGGAGCAGTACTTC. The encoded protein is CASSLYGGAEQYF. The rearrangement joins TRBV27 to TRBJ2-7; D is possibly TRBD2 (7 bases). The germline CDR1 and CDR2 sequences are MNHEY and SMNVEV (reference sequence). The CDR3 length is 13 residues. The germline V and J ends were trimmed by 1 base and 7 bases, with 11 bases remaining between them.

The chain has TRBV18 and TRBJ1-1; 8 bases line up with TRBD1. Germline lookup yields CDR1 KGHSH and CDR2 LQKENI. This CDR3 contains 18 residues. V trimming: 6 bases; J trimming: 3 bases; junction bases outside the gene matches: 18. CDR3 sequence reads: CASSPRAGGLQGDTEAFF. The DNA of the CDR3 is TGTGCCAGCTCGCCGAGGGCAGGGGGCCTCCAGGGGGACACTGAAGCTTTCTTT. The whole variable domain, remainder taken from reference TRBV18 and TRBJ1-1, is NAGVMQNPRHLVRRRGQEARLRCSPMKGHSHVYWYRQLPEEGLKFMVYLQKENIIDESGMPKERFSAEFPKEGPSILRIQQVVRGDSAAYFCASSPRAGGLQGDTEAFFGQGTRLTVV.

The chain joins TRBV5-6 to TRBJ2-7; the D is unclear. V was shortened by 6 bases and J by 5 bases, with 15 bases between the two germline ends. The CDR3 has 13 residues. In germline, CDR1 is SGHDT, CDR2 YYEEEE. CDR3 protein: CASKGGRNHEQYF. The CDR3 DNA reads TGTGCCAGCAAGGGCGGCAGGAACCACGAGCAGTACTTC.

This rearrangement joins TRBV29-1 to TRBJ2-5; the match to TRBD2 covers 7 bases. This CDR3 spans 15 amino acids. J lost 4 bases, V lost 0 bases, and 8 bases had no gene match. CDR1 and CDR2 from the germline V gene are SQVTM and ANQGSEA. The CDR3 spells CSVEDPSGVPETQYF. CDR3 nucleotide sequence: TGCAGCGTTGAAGATCCGAGCGGGGTCCCAGAGACCCAGTACTTC.

This clone has a handful of counts. The chain is built from TRBV5-4 and TRBJ2-7; D may be TRBD2 (6 bases). CDR1 and CDR2 from the germline V gene are SGHNT and YYREEE (reference sequence). V lost 5 bases, J lost 1 base, and 16 bases lay in between. The CDR3 consists of 15 residues. CDR3 in DNA: TGTGCCAGCAGTAATCTAGCACTAGCTTCCTACGAGCAGTACTTC. Translating gives CASSNLALASYEQYF.

This chain uses TRBV2 with TRBJ1-2, with D possibly matching TRBD1 (5 bases). V lost 6 bases and J lost 8, with 16 bases in between. The CDR3 length is 13 residues. Germline CDR1 is SNHLY and CDR2 is FYNNEI. The CDR3 coding sequence is TGTGCCAGCAGCGAGGGGAGGGTTTTGGGCTACACCTTC. Translated, it gives CASSEGRVLGYTF.

This clone was picked up many times. The chain has TRBV2 and TRBJ1-5, with D possibly being TRBD1 (6 bases). Germline lookup yields CDR1 SNHLY and CDR2 FYNNEI. CDR3 length equals 13 residues. Trimming took 6 bases from V and 4 from J, leaving 10 bases between them. As DNA, the CDR3 is TGTGCCAGCAGCGGACAGTTAAATCAGCCCCAGCATTTT. It encodes CASSGQLNQPQHF.

The V call is TRBV7-7, the J call TRBJ2-5, with 9 positions matching TRBD1. Germline V gene data show CDR1 as SSHAT and CDR2 as FNYEAQ (reference sequence). There are 13 residues in the CDR3. V lost 5 bases, J lost 8 bases, and 6 bases stayed unmatched. CDR3 nucleotides: TGTGCCAGCAGCCCCGGGACAGGGAAAACCCAGTACTTC. Translation gives CASSPGTGKTQYF.

The chain couples TRBV12-1 to TRBJ2-2. TRBV12-1 is a recognized pseudogene. The CDR3 covers 15 residues. The CDR3 loop is CASSSGRTNTGELFF. Here the CDR3 DNA reads TGTGCCAGCAGCTCGGGACGGACGAACACCGGGGAGCTGTTTTTT.

The rearrangement links TRBV6-6 to TRBJ2-7, with TRBD1 matching over 7 bases. The junction had 16 bases not matched to a gene; V was cut back by 4 bases and J by 7 bases. The CDR3 extends over 16 amino acids. Germline CDR1 and CDR2: MNHNY and SVGAGI (reference sequence). The CDR3 DNA reads TGTGCCAGCAGTTTCCTATCGGGACAGACCAACTCTGAGCAGTACTTC. It codes for CASSFLSGQTNSEQYF.

The rearrangement uses TRBV24-1 and TRBJ1-5; TRBD1 might be the D (5 bases). Trimming took 9 bases from V and 0 from J, leaving 11 bases between them. This CDR3 comprises 14 residues. CDR1 KGHDR and CDR2 SFDVKD come from the germline V gene. This chain's CDR3 is CATSDSYSNQPQHF. The CDR3 DNA follows: TGTGCCACCTCAGACAGCTATAGCAATCAGCCCCAGCATTTT.